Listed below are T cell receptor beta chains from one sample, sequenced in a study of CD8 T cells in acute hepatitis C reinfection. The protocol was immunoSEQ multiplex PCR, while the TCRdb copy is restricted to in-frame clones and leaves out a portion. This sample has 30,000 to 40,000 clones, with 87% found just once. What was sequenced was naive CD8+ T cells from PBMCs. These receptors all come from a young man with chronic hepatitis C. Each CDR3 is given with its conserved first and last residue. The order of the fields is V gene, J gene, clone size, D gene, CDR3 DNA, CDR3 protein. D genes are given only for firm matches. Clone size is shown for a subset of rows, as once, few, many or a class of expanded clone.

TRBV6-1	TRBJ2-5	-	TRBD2	TGTGCCAGCAGTGACGTACTAGCGGGAGGGCCTGCAGAGACCCAGTACTTC	CASSDVLAGGPAETQYF
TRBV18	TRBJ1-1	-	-	TGTGCCAGCTCACCACCTTCGACCACTGAAGCTTTCTTT	CASSPPSTTEAFF
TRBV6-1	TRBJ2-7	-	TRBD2	TGTGCCAGCAGTGAAGTGAGCGGGAGCTCCTACGAGCAGTACTTC	CASSEVSGSSYEQYF
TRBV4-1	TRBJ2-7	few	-	TGCGCCAGCCGCTCGGGGGATACCTACGAGCAGTACTTC	CASRSGDTYEQYF
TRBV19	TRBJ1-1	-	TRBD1	TGTGCCAGTAGTTCTCTCCGGGACAGGGGGGAAGCTTTCTTT	CASSSLRDRGEAFF
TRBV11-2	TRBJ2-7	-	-	TGTGCCAGCAGCTTTGCAGGGGTCCCTAAACCAAGCTCCTACGAGCAGTACTTC	CASSFAGVPKPSSYEQYF
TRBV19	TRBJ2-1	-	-	TGTGCCAGTGCCTTTGGTGGGGTTGAGCAGTTCTTC	CASAFGGVEQFF
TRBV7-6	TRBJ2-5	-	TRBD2	TGTGCCAGCAGCGCTTCGGGACTAGCGGGAGGGCCGGGTGAGACCCAGTACTTC	CASSASGLAGGPGETQYF
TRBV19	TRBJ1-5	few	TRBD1	TGTGCCAGTGAGACAGGGCGAGACTATCAGCCCCAGCATTTT	CASETGRDYQPQHF
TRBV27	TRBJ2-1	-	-	TGTGCCAGCAGTTCGGCCAACTCCTACAATGAGCAGTTCTTC	CASSSANSYNEQFF
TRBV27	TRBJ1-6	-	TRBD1	TGTGCCAGTCACGCCCGGGACAGGGACTATAATTCACCCCTCCACTTT	CASHARDRDYNSPLHF
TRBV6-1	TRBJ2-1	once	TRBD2	TGTGCCAGCAGTGAGGGACTAGCGGGGGAAATCTATGAGCAGTTCTTC	CASSEGLAGEIYEQFF
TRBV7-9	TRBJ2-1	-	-	TGTGCCAGCAGCTTTGGCAATGAGCAGTTCTTC	CASSFGNEQFF
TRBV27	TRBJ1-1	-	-	TGTGCCAGCAGTGATCTTGGGGGGACGGAGGAAGCTTTCTTT	CASSDLGGTEEAFF
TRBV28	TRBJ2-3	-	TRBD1	TGTGCCAGCAGTCTCGGACAGGCGCTCACAGATACGCAGTATTTT	CASSLGQALTDTQYF
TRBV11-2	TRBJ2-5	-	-	TGTGCCAGCAGCTCGAGTTACGAGACCCAGTACTTC	CASSSSYETQYF
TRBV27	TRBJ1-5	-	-	TGTGCCAGCAGTTCAACTCCCTATCAGCCCCAGCATTTT	CASSSTPYQPQHF
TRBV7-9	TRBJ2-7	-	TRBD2	TGTGCCAGCAGCTTAGGAGCGGGAGAGGATTACGAGCAGTACTTC	CASSLGAGEDYEQYF
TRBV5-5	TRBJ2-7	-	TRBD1	TGTGCCAGCAGTTTAACAGGGGACGAGCAGTACTTC	CASSLTGDEQYF
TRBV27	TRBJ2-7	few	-	TGTGCCAGCAGCACCCACAGGTCCTACGAGCAGTACTTC	CASSTHRSYEQYF
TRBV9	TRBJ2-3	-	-	TGTGCCAGCAGCGTAGAACACCTCACAGATACGCAGTATTTT	CASSVEHLTDTQYF
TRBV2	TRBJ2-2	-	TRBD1	TGTGCCAGCACCCCGGACAGGGCAAACACCGGGGAGCTGTTTTTT	CASTPDRANTGELFF
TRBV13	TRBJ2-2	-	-	TGTGCCAGCAGCCCGATTTACCCTAGCGGGGAGCTGTTTTTT	CASSPIYPSGELFF
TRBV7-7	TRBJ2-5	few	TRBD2	TGTGCTAGCAGCTTTGTGCTAGCGGGGGGGCAAGAGACCCAGTACTTC	CASSFVLAGGQETQYF
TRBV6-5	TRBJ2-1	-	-	TGTGCCAGCAGTTGGGACTCCTACAATGAGCAGTTCTTC	CASSWDSYNEQFF
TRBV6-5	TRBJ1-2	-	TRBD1	TGTGCCAGCAGTAAAGGACAGGGACGTCTCCGTGGCTACACCTTC	CASSKGQGRLRGYTF
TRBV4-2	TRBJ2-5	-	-	TGTGCCAGCAGCCAAGAGGGCCTTCAAGAGACCCAGTACTTC	CASSQEGLQETQYF
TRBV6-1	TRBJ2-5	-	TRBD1	TGTGCCAGCAGTGAAGCCCCTCTAGGGACAGTCCAAGAGACCCAGTACTTC	CASSEAPLGTVQETQYF
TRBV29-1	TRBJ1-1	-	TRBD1	TGCAGCGCCTTGCCATCAGGGGGCACTGAAGCTTTCTTT	CSALPSGGTEAFF
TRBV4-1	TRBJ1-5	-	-	TGCGCCAGCAGCCAAGATCCCTTCGGGGGGTTCATACAGCCCCAGCATTTT	CASSQDPFGGFIQPQHF
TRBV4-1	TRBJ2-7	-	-	TGCGCCAGCAGCCAAGTCCACAGCTACGAGCAGTACTTC	CASSQVHSYEQYF
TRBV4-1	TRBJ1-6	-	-	TGCGCCAGCAGCCAAGAAGGGGGGGCGAATAATTCACCCCTCCACTTT	CASSQEGGANNSPLHF
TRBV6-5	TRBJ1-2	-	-	TGTGCCAGCAGTTACTCGATACGGGGGCTAAGAGGCTACACCTTC	CASSYSIRGLRGYTF
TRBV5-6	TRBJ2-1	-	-	TGTGCCAGCAGTATGGGAGGTAATGAGCAGTTCTTC	CASSMGGNEQFF